The T cell receptor beta chain described here comes from a study of cytomegalovirus exposure and HLA in healthy donors. Study-wide points: Reports credit the classifier with highly specific, highly sensitive diagnosis of cytomegalovirus status.

The PCR contained 60 Vbeta and 13 Jbeta primers. Some clones are missing from TCRdb's copy, which holds only in-frame ones; the method was immunoSEQ multiplex PCR. The sample contains 65,000 to 90,000 clones, 75% of which appear only once. This clone was detected only a few times. The antigen is not known. V was cut by 2 bases and J by 1 base, with 6 bases left in between. From germline, CDR1 is SGHRS and CDR2 YFSETQ. The CDR3 is made up of 13 amino acids. The chain uses TRBV5-1 and TRBJ1-1; no reliable D call. Sequencing was done on a sample of PBMCs. This clonotype was obtained from a man in his 70s in good health and CMV-seronegative. In DNA form, the CDR3 reads TGCGCCAGCAGCTTTGGCACGAACACTGAAGCTTTCTTT. Its protein product is CASSFGTNTEAFF.